The 10 T cell receptor beta chains below were found in one sample sequenced in a study of cytomegalovirus exposure and HLA in healthy donors. This PCR relied on a set of 60 Vbeta primers and 13 Jbeta primers. Libraries were prepared by immunoSEQ multiplex PCR; TCRdb keeps only in-frame clonotypes and omits some of them. Among 150,000 to 200,000 clones listed, more than 70% were seen once. The specimen sequenced was PBMCs. The receptors stem from a male donor in good health and CMV-seronegative.

The chain joins TRBV19 to TRBJ1-5; D unclear. Germline V gene data show CDR1 as LNHDA and CDR2 as SQIVND (reference sequence). This CDR3 comprises 15 residues. Deletions cut 3 bases from V and 6 bases from J, with 15 bases between. This CDR3 reads CASSIGQRGTQPQHF. Here the CDR3 DNA reads TGTGCCAGTAGTATCGGCCAACGGGGAACTCAGCCCCAGCATTTT.

The chain joins TRBV7-9 to TRBJ2-2; 7 bases line up with TRBD1. The CDR3 sequence is 13 residues long. CDR1 and CDR2 (germline): SEHNR, FQNEAQ (reference sequence). This CDR3 reads CAEQGVYTGELFF. The CDR3, as DNA: TGTGCAGAGCAGGGGGTATACACCGGGGAGCTGTTTTTT.

This clone was seen more than once but under ten times. CDR3 region: CASSDGGESSYEQYF. The CDR3 DNA sequence: TGTGCCAGCAGTGATGGGGGGGAGTCTTCCTACGAGCAGTACTTC. The V and J genes are TRBV25-1 and TRBJ2-7; 7 bases line up with TRBD2. CDR3 size: 15 residues. V shed 3 bases, J shed 1 base, and the junction held 6 bases outside the gene matches. CDR1 MGHDK and CDR2 SYGVNS come from the germline V gene.

The V gene is TRBV6-6, the J gene TRBJ2-7; D might be TRBD1 (6 bases). Trimming removed 7 bases from V and 3 bases from J, with 19 bases in between. Germline V gene data show CDR1 as MNHNY and CDR2 as SVGAGI (reference sequence). The CDR3 runs to 15 residues. The CDR3 here is CASTSDRSLVYEQYF. DNA for the CDR3: TGTGCCAGCACCAGTGACAGGTCGTTAGTCTACGAGCAGTACTTC.

The chain couples TRBV27 to TRBJ1-6; a weak D match, TRBD1 (6 bases). The CDR3 is made up of 14 amino acids. V was shortened by 6 bases and J by 5 bases, with 11 bases between the two germline ends. Germline V lookup: CDR1 MNHEY, CDR2 SMNVEV (reference sequence). Here the CDR3 DNA reads TGTGCCAGCAGGCTGGACAGTAATAATTCACCCCTCCACTTT. Translated: CASRLDSNNSPLHF.

The chain uses TRBV30 and TRBJ2-3; D not certain. The V end was cut by 4 bases, the J end by 1 base, with 9 bases between. Germline values: CDR1 GTSNPN, CDR2 SVGIG (reference sequence). The CDR3 is made up of 13 amino acids. The CDR3, as DNA: TGTGCCTGGACTAGGCATCGCACAGATACGCAGTATTTT. This codes for CAWTRHRTDTQYF.

This clone turned up a few times. CDR3 DNA sequence: TGTGCCAGCAGTTCAGAACCAGGGTTGGTAGTTGAAAAACTGTTTTTT. Protein sequence: CASSSEPGLVVEKLFF. The chain has TRBV6-5 and TRBJ1-4; a weak D match, TRBD1 (5 bases). The CDR3 sequence is 16 residues long. The germline V gene has CDR1 MNHEY and CDR2 SVGAGI. V was trimmed by 4 bases and J by 7 bases, leaving 19 bases between them.

The chain recombines TRBV18 with TRBJ2-2; the D gene is possibly TRBD2 (5 bases). The CDR3 consists of 16 residues. Germline assignment: CDR1 KGHSH and CDR2 LQKENI. The V end was cut by 6 bases, the J end by 0 bases, with 14 bases between. The CDR3 DNA reads as TGTGCCAGCTCGCTTAATATGGACTCGAACACCGGGGAGCTGTTTTTT. This sequence encodes CASSLNMDSNTGELFF.

The genes are TRBV29-1 and TRBJ2-1; TRBD2 matches 11 bases. This CDR3 is built from 15 residues. V trimming: 4 bases; J trimming: 6 bases; junction bases outside the gene matches: 8. The germline CDR1 and CDR2 sequences are SQVTM and ANQGSEA. The CDR3 nucleotides are TGCAGCGTTGCCGCACTAGCGGGAGTAGGCAATGAGCAGTTCTTC. Residues: CSVAALAGVGNEQFF.

The chain has TRBV11-1 and TRBJ2-1; tentatively, D is TRBD1 (5 bases). The CDR3 has 15 residues. The germline gives CDR1 SGHAT, CDR2 FQDESV (reference sequence). The V end lost 2 bases, the J end lost 1 base, and 9 bases lay between the germline ends. CDR3 DNA sequence: TGTGCCAGCAGCTTAAGCGCAGGGTCCTACAATGAGCAGTTCTTC. Its translation: CASSLSAGSYNEQFF.